This T cell receptor beta chain was identified in a study of early T cells in non-severe SARS-CoV-2 infection. Looked up from germline, CDR1 is SQVTM and CDR2 is ANQGSEA. The CDR3 extends over 13 amino acids. With V trimmed by 3 bases and J by 2 bases, 4 bases remained unmatched. Tagging with unique molecular identifiers was applied to individual cDNA molecules. One entry per CDR3 protein results from TCRdb running MiXCR on the 5' RACE reads. The repertoire holds 100,000 to 130,000 distinct CDR3 sequences, with roughly an eighth as singletons. The chain has TRBV29-1 and TRBJ2-7, with 7 bases fitting TRBD1. The specimen sequenced was whole blood. The receptor's source is an adult who was a healthcare worker with PCR-confirmed SARS-CoV-2 infection or an uninfected control (not recorded which). CDR3: CSVEDRSTYEQYF. DNA for the CDR3: TGCAGCGTTGAGGACAGGTCCACCTACGAGCAGTACTTC.